This T cell receptor (beta chain) was documented in a study of post-analysis software for immune sequencing data. Researchers reported that TCR beta cDNA libraries carried unique molecular identifiers. TCRdb re-called the PCR reads with MiXCR, one entry per CDR3 protein. The profile shows over 250,000 distinct CDR3 sequences, around 34% of them singletons. General study points: A few TRBV segments appeared more often in patients than in controls, and TRBV5-6, TRBV5-1 and TRBV20-1 were among these.

After removal of 2 bases from V and 8 bases from J, the junction contained 12 bases not matched to a gene. Germline V lookup: CDR1 DFQATT, CDR2 SNEGSKA (reference sequence). This CDR3 has 16 amino acids. This clonotype came up many times. Antigen unknown. The J gene is TRBJ1-6, the V gene TRBV20-1; 7 bases match TRBD1. Material: blood. This TCR was sampled from a girl between 5 and 17 years old with multiple sclerosis. Here the CDR3 DNA reads TGCAGTGCTAGACATTGGGAACAGGGGCCCCATTCACCCCTCCACTTT. Its translation is CSARHWEQGPHSPLHF.